The subject of this entry is one T cell receptor beta chain. This sample is part of a study of blood T cell repertoires in COVID-19. On the study more broadly: Spain, Italy and the United States supplied samples that represented acute and convalescent COVID-19.

The protocol was immunoSEQ multiplex PCR, while the TCRdb copy is restricted to in-frame clones and leaves out a portion. The sample yields about 260,000 clones, 75% to 90% seen once. The sequence came from a woman in her 30s with acute COVID-19. Sequencing was done on a sample of PBMCs or T cells enriched from blood (not recorded which).

The CDR3 sequence: CASSLAGGSNYGYTF. The CDR3 nucleotides are TGTGCCAGCAGCCTAGCAGGGGGCTCTAACTATGGCTACACCTTC. The chain joins TRBV28 to TRBJ1-2, with 8 nucleotides matching TRBD1. V shed 6 bases, J shed 0 bases, and the junction held 6 bases outside the gene matches. Germline CDR1 reads MDHEN; CDR2 reads SYDVKM. This CDR3 has 15 amino acids.